Reported below is one T cell receptor beta chain. The antigen is undetermined. TCRdb's table, derived via immunoSEQ multiplex PCR, lists solely in-frame clones and lacks some. Of tens of thousands of clones in the sample, 85% to 95% were seen once. This sample was taken from a study of graft-versus-host responses after intestinal transplantation. Overall study findings and caveats: Recipient marrow held GvH clones, some first seen in ileum or blood. Early post-transplant HvG declines tracked with peak circulating GvH clone levels.

V lost 4 bases, J lost 4 bases, and 3 bases stayed unmatched. The CDR3 sequence is 13 residues long. Germline CDR1 MNHNS, CDR2 SASEGT. This chain connects TRBV6-1 to TRBJ1-1, with 7 bases identical to TRBD1. The sequence came from a human donor who received an intestinal transplant. This sample comprised unstimulated CD8+ T cells sorted from spleen or lymph node cells, obtained before intestinal transplant. In DNA form, the CDR3 reads TGTGCCAGCAGTGCACAGGGGCTCACTGAAGCTTTCTTT. Translating it yields CASSAQGLTEAFF.